This T cell receptor beta chain is drawn from a study of T cell responses to AZD1222 COVID-19 vaccine. On this clone itself: Its antigen is not known.

Repertoires were generated with immunoSEQ multiplex PCR, while TCRdb's copy carries only in-frame clones and drops some. The sample carries some 150,000 clones, 90% to 95% recorded once. V shed 5 bases, J shed 7 bases, and the junction held 5 bases outside the gene matches. This CDR3 has 13 amino acids. Germline V gene lookup returns CDR1 MNHEY and CDR2 SMNVEV (reference sequence). Regarding the study as a whole: Across spike, vaccine-associated CD4 TCRs were found, dominant at 160-218 and 743-854. Two doses of AZD1222 preceded a rise in Spike-specific TCR breadth and depth.

This TCR was sampled from an adult in good health. This sequence joins TRBV27 and TRBJ1-5; 7 bases agree with TRBD1. The source material was peripheral blood, sampled on day 0 of AZD1222 vaccination. CDR3 sequence: CASSVTGKQPQHF. In DNA, the CDR3 is TGTGCCAGCAGTGTGACAGGGAAACAGCCCCAGCATTTT.